This paragraph covers one TCR beta chain sequence. Its antigen remains unidentified. This record comes from a study of PD-1 blockade in classical Hodgkin lymphoma. Study-level points and caveats: Only CD4+ TCR diversity, not CD8+, had risen significantly by C4D1.

Assay used: immunoSEQ multiplex PCR; TCRdb lists only in-frame clones, some missing. Among over 25,000 clones listed, under 75% were seen once. The CDR3 has 11 amino acids. Germline CDR1 is MNHNS and CDR2 is SASEGT. V was shortened by 6 bases and J by 7 bases, with 9 bases between the two germline ends. Time point in this sample: cycle 4 day 1 (C4D1), after more than 5 weeks of nivolumab. Brentuximab vedotin exposure varied among the patients, all of whom had relapsed after autologous stem cell transplantation. This receptor was taken from a human donor with classical Hodgkin lymphoma. Sample: peripheral blood mononuclear cells (PBMCs), taken before the fourth cycle of nivolumab. The V call is TRBV6-1, the J call TRBJ1-1; D is undetermined. The chain's CDR3 is CASRVGYEAFF. CDR3 bases: TGTGCCAGCAGAGTGGGCTATGAAGCTTTCTTT.